A single T cell receptor beta chain is shown here with its context. Its antigen is undetermined. The data belong to a study of cytomegalovirus exposure and HLA in healthy donors. TCRdb's table, derived via immunoSEQ multiplex PCR, lists solely in-frame clones and lacks some. The sample lists 100,000 or so clones, approximately 81% occurring once. The donors belonged to the approximately 110-subject validation cohort, separate from the approximately 700-subject first cohort. The CDR3 is 15 amino acids. Germline assignment: CDR1 SGDLS and CDR2 YYNGEE. After removal of 3 bases from V and 6 bases from J, the junction contained 10 bases not matched to a gene. Notes on the study in general: TCR beta chains numbering more than 150 were designated cytomegalovirus-associated. The CMV antigen specificity of a few CMV-associated chains was confirmed through in vitro analysis. Reports indicated that the classifier achieved high specificity and sensitivity in diagnosing cytomegalovirus status.

Input material: PBMCs. The receptor was isolated from a man aged 18 to 35 in good health and CMV-seropositive. This chain uses TRBV9 with TRBJ2-3, with TRBD2 matching 7 bases. The CDR3 DNA follows: TGTGCCAGCAGCGAGGGGTTTCCCGGGAGGGATACGCAGTATTTT. It specifies CASSEGFPGRDTQYF.